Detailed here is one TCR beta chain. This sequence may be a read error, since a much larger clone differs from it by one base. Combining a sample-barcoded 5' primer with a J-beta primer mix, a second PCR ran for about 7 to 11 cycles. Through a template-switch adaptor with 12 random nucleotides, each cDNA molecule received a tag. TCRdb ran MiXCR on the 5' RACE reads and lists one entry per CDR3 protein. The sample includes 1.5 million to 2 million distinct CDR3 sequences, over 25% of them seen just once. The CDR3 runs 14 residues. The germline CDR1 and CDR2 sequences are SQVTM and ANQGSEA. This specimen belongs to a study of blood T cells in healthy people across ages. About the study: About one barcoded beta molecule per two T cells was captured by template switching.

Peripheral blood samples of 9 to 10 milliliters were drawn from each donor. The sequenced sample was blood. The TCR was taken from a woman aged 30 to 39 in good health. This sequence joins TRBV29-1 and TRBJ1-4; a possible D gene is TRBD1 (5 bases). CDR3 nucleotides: TGCAGCGCGCGTAAGACAGTGACTAATGAAAAACGGTTTTTT. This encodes CSARKTVTNEKRFF.